These 23 T cell receptor beta chains share one sample of origin, sequenced in a study of blood T cell repertoires in COVID-19. Data came from immunoSEQ multiplex PCR; TCRdb stores just in-frame clones and leaves some out. The sample lists 35,000 to 50,000 clones; approximately 86% were seen once. Sequencing was done on a sample of peripheral blood. Receptors were obtained from a human donor in a cohort sampled during active COVID-19.

The rearrangement uses TRBV28 and TRBJ2-7, with 10 nucleotides matching TRBD1. The CDR3 totals 15 residues. V was clipped by 7 bases and J by 2 bases; unmatched bases: 8. The germline V gene encodes CDR1 MDHEN and CDR2 SYDVKM. In nucleotides, the CDR3 is TGTGCCAGCACCAAGACAGGGGGCGCACCCTACGAGCAGTACTTC. The encoded protein is CASTKTGGAPYEQYF.

This clone was recorded only once. This chain joins TRBV6-5 and TRBJ2-7, with 7 bases matching TRBD2. Looked up from germline, CDR1 is MNHEY and CDR2 is SVGAGI. CDR3 size: 15 residues. The ends lost 2 bases at V and 6 bases at J; junction bases unmatched: 10. The DNA for the CDR3 is TGTGCCAGCAGTTACGACCGGGGGAGGGCTTCCGAGCAGTACTTC. This gives the protein CASSYDRGRASEQYF.

The V call is TRBV27, the J call TRBJ1-6, with 8 bases aligning to TRBD1. V gave up 3 bases and J gave up 7 bases; unmatched junction bases: 14. There are 18 residues in the CDR3. CDR1 is MNHEY, CDR2 SMNVEV, per germline (reference sequence). The CDR3 loop reads CASSFRQGRSANNSPLHF. CDR3 DNA sequence: TGTGCCAGCAGTTTTCGACAGGGGCGGTCGGCTAACAATTCACCCCTCCACTTT.

This clone was detected only once. The chain uses TRBV28 and TRBJ2-7; perhaps TRBD2 as D (5 bases). Germline V CDR1 and CDR2: MDHEN, SYDVKM. V lost 10 bases to trimming and J lost 2 bases, with 9 bases between them. The CDR3 consists of 11 residues. The CDR3 region is CATGVTYEQYF. The CDR3 coding sequence is TGTGCCACCGGGGTAACCTACGAGCAGTACTTC. The full variable domain, rest sourced from reference TRBV28 and TRBJ2-7, is DVKVTQSSRYLVKRTGEKVFLECVQDMDHENMFWYRQDPGLGLRLIYFSYDVKMKEKGDIPEGYSVSREKKERFSLILESASTNQTSMYLCATGVTYEQYFGPGTRLTVT.

The genes are TRBV7-9 and TRBJ2-6; D gene uncertain. The V end lost 5 bases, the J end lost 2 bases, and 10 bases lay between the germline ends. Germline-derived CDR1 and CDR2 are SEHNR and FQNEAQ (reference sequence). The CDR3 extends over 15 amino acids. CDR3 protein: CASSVALPGANVLTF. CDR3 DNA sequence: TGTGCCAGCAGCGTCGCGTTACCTGGGGCCAACGTCCTGACTTTC.

The V and J genes are TRBV27 and TRBJ2-1; D unresolved. This CDR3 has 15 amino acids. The germline V and J ends were trimmed by 2 bases and 6 bases, with 14 bases remaining between them. Germline V gene lookup returns CDR1 MNHEY and CDR2 SMNVEV (reference sequence). The CDR3, as DNA: TGTGCCAGCAGTTTACTGGCAGTTTCTGTCAATGAGCAGTTCTTC. Encoded protein: CASSLLAVSVNEQFF.

This clone was picked up a small number of times. This rearrangement joins TRBV30 to TRBJ2-3; 11 bases align to TRBD1. J gave up 3 bases and V 4 bases, and 6 bases lay outside the gene matches. In germline, CDR1 is GTSNPN, CDR2 SVGIG (reference sequence). The CDR3 has 15 amino acids. CDR3 bases: TGTGCCTGGACTGGAGGGACAGGGGGGACAGATACGCAGTATTTT. Its translation is CAWTGGTGGTDTQYF.

This clone turned up a few times. The rearrangement uses TRBV6-5 and TRBJ1-1; 7 bases match TRBD1. After removal of 4 bases from V and 4 bases from J, the junction contained 12 bases not matched to a gene. The CDR3 length is 16 residues. Germline V CDR1 and CDR2: MNHEY, SVGAGI. CDR3 protein: CASSLNIRSGGTEAFF. The CDR3 coding sequence is TGTGCCAGCAGTTTGAATATACGTTCAGGGGGCACTGAAGCTTTCTTT.

This clone was detected only a few times. J is TRBJ2-3 and V is TRBV4-2; the D gene is possibly TRBD1 (6 bases). V was trimmed by 0 bases and J by 5 bases, leaving 12 bases between them. Germline V gives CDR1 LGHNA, CDR2 YNFKEQ. This CDR3 region has 15 residues. CDR3 loop: CASSQDEQGKDTQYF. The CDR3 nucleotides read TGTGCCAGCAGCCAAGATGAACAGGGCAAAGATACGCAGTATTTT.

The chain combines TRBV6-1 with TRBJ2-3; 8 nucleotides match TRBD2. The CDR3 is 13 amino acids. Germline V lookup: CDR1 MNHNS, CDR2 SASEGT. V was clipped by 1 base and J by 13 bases; unmatched bases: 7. CDR3 nucleotides: TGTGCCAGCAGTGAAGTAACGGGACTAGTTGAGTATTTT. This encodes CASSEVTGLVEYF.

J is TRBJ1-1 and V is TRBV4-1, with TRBD1 matching 7 bases. J was trimmed by 3 bases and V by 2 bases; bases with no gene match: 6. Germline V CDR1 and CDR2: MGHRA, YSYEKL. The CDR3 extends over 15 amino acids. The CDR3 bases are TGCGCCAGCAGCCAATCCCGGGACAGATACACTGAAGCTTTCTTT. Protein sequence: CASSQSRDRYTEAFF.

This chain joins TRBV6-6 and TRBJ1-2; tentatively, D is TRBD1 (5 bases). Deletions cut 6 bases from V and 2 bases from J, with 10 bases between. This CDR3 region has 13 residues. Germline lookup yields CDR1 MNHNY and CDR2 SVGAGI (reference sequence). CDR3 residues: CASSPPGNYGYTF. The CDR3 nucleotides read TGTGCCAGCAGCCCCCCAGGGAACTATGGCTACACCTTC.

The CDR3 is CASSFGTDYNEQFF. The CDR3 DNA follows: TGTGCCAGCAGCTTCGGGACAGACTACAATGAGCAGTTCTTC. The chain employs TRBV7-9 and TRBJ2-1; the match to TRBD1 covers 7 bases. Germline V gene data show CDR1 as SEHNR and CDR2 as FQNEAQ (reference sequence). This CDR3 is 14 amino acids long. V shed 3 bases and J 3 bases; nucleotides not matched to a gene: 2.

In DNA form, the CDR3 reads TGTGCCAGCAGTTACTTGCTAACCTCTTCGGGACAGGGCTTGAACCAAGAGACCCAGTACTTC. It specifies CASSYLLTSSGQGLNQETQYF. The chain couples TRBV6-2 or TRBV6-3 to TRBJ2-5, with 9 nucleotides matching TRBD1. CDR3 length: 21 residues. Germline CDR1 and CDR2: MNHEY and SVGEGT. With 1 base clipped from V and 0 bases from J, the junction kept 18 bases outside the gene matches.

This clone was seen once. The chain is built from TRBV29-1 and TRBJ1-1; tentatively, D is TRBD1 (5 bases). Germline V CDR1 and CDR2: SQVTM, ANQGSEA. V was clipped by 4 bases and J by 3 bases, with 6 bases between them. CDR3 size: 11 residues. CDR3 amino acids: CSVAGDTEAFF. Written as DNA, the CDR3 is TGCAGCGTTGCGGGGGACACTGAAGCTTTCTTT.

The chain links TRBV7-9 to TRBJ2-7, with 9 bases lining up with TRBD1. This CDR3 has 15 amino acids. V dropped 3 bases and J dropped 0; count of bases not matched to a gene: 3. Germline V gene lookup returns CDR1 SEHNR and CDR2 FQNEAQ (reference sequence). The CDR3 reads CASSFGQGISYEQYF. The CDR3 nucleotides read TGTGCCAGCAGCTTTGGACAGGGGATCTCCTACGAGCAGTACTTC.

This chain links TRBV4-2 with TRBJ1-2; TRBD1 might be the D (6 bases). The germline V and J ends were trimmed by 0 bases and 4 bases, with 9 bases remaining between them. Germline lookup yields CDR1 LGHNA and CDR2 YNFKEQ. There are 14 residues in the CDR3. CDR3 nucleotides: TGTGCCAGCAGCCAAGACAGGACAGCCTATGGCTACACCTTC. This translates into CASSQDRTAYGYTF.

The chain is built from TRBV9 and TRBJ1-6, with D possibly matching TRBD1 (5 bases). The CDR3 is made up of 14 amino acids. The germline V and J ends were trimmed by 4 bases and 11 bases, with 16 bases remaining between them. The germline V gene encodes CDR1 SGDLS and CDR2 YYNGEE. In nucleotides, the CDR3 is TGTGCCAGCAGCCCCTTGACAGATGGCGCACCCCTCCACTTT. Its translation: CASSPLTDGAPLHF.

This rearrangement joins TRBV28 to TRBJ1-3; possibly TRBD1 for D (6 bases). There are 13 residues in the CDR3. The V gene lost 7 bases and the J gene lost 2 bases, with 9 bases spanning the gap. Germline lookup yields CDR1 MDHEN and CDR2 SYDVKM. CDR3 loop: CASTDSAGNTIYF. For the CDR3, the DNA is TGTGCCAGCACGGACAGTGCTGGAAACACCATATATTTT.

V is TRBV6-5 and J is TRBJ1-5; D is perhaps TRBD1 (5 bases). Germline V gene lookup returns CDR1 MNHEY and CDR2 SVGAGI. This CDR3 is built from 15 residues. V lost 10 bases to trimming and J lost 11 bases, with 27 bases between them. The CDR3 DNA reads TGTGCCACCAGAGATCCGGGGGTCCGTATGGTGACCCAGCATTTT. Protein sequence: CATRDPGVRMVTQHF.

The chain links TRBV18 to TRBJ2-1; D is perhaps TRBD1 (6 bases). Germline CDR1 reads KGHSH; CDR2 reads LQKENI. V lost 1 base to trimming and J lost 4 bases, with 11 bases between them. CDR3 length equals 15 residues. The DNA for the CDR3 is TGTGCCAGCTCACCACTACAGGGCCCGTACAATGAGCAGTTCTTC. Its translation: CASSPLQGPYNEQFF.

The rearrangement links TRBV9 to TRBJ2-2; D gene unclear. Trimming removed 4 bases from V and 1 base from J, with 8 bases in between. Looked up from germline, CDR1 is SGDLS and CDR2 is YYNGEE. The CDR3 spans 14 residues. As DNA, the CDR3 is TGTGCCAGCAGCCCCCGAGGGAACACCGGGGAGCTGTTTTTT. Amino acid sequence: CASSPRGNTGELFF.

This clone was seen a handful of times. The chain links TRBV6-5 to TRBJ2-3; a possible D gene is TRBD1 (5 bases). Trimming took 5 bases from V and 8 from J, leaving 17 bases between them. Germline CDR1 is MNHEY and CDR2 is SVGAGI. The CDR3 has 14 residues. As DNA, the CDR3 is TGTGCCAGCAGTAGGGGCTCAGCGTTGGGTACGCAGTATTTT. Protein: CASSRGSALGTQYF.